The sample holds many counts of the clone carrying this T cell receptor beta chain. Its antigen is unidentified. The data stem from a study of T cells after yellow fever vaccination. The study made its TCR cDNA through 5'RACE template switching. That step introduced a universal primer site along with UMIs. Each CDR3 protein is one row after TCRdb ran MiXCR on the 5' RACE reads. Seen here are around 100,000 distinct CDR3 sequences, 8.4% observed once, and the top ten hold over 25%. Germline lookup yields CDR1 SGHVS and CDR2 FQNEAQ. V lost 5 bases and J lost 2, with 11 bases in between. The CDR3 contains 14 residues. General observations from the study: Boosting was followed by the reappearance of most primary-vaccination clones (just under 98% CD4, 85% to 90% CD8).

The receptor comes from a man aged 25 to 40 who received the YFV17D yellow fever vaccine. V is TRBV7-8 and J is TRBJ2-3, with a possible D match to TRBD1 (6 bases). The sample here was CD8+ T cells sorted from PBMCs, taken 45 days after the yellow fever booster vaccination. The CDR3 region is CASSEGGTTDTQYF. Here the CDR3 DNA reads TGTGCCAGCAGCGAAGGGGGAACCACAGATACGCAGTATTTT.